This TCR beta chain appears in the sequencing data of a study of shared clonotypes between healthy human individuals. Profiled with immunoSEQ multiplex PCR; TCRdb holds only in-frame clones, not every one. The repertoire consists of 190,000 or so clones, with about 68% occurring once and the leading ten covering about 10%. CDR1 is SGDLS, CDR2 YYNGEE, per germline. This CDR3 has 15 amino acids. The trim removed 1 base at V and 3 bases at J, leaving 4 bases unmatched. Study observations and caveats: Limited genetic and exposure-history diversity came from having few donors.

Regarding this clone: Its antigen is not identified.

The chain is built from TRBV9 and TRBJ2-3; TRBD2 matches 8 bases. The source of this sequence is a young man in good health. The sequencing input was memory CD4+ T cells sorted from blood. The subset was: CD45RA-negative fraction. CDR3 in DNA: TGTGCCAGCAGCGTACAAGCGGGAGAGACAGATACGCAGTATTTT. Translating it yields CASSVQAGETDTQYF.